This T cell receptor (beta chain) came from a study of blood T cell repertoires in COVID-19. Study as a whole: T cells, B-cell-depleted T cells, or PBMCs provided the cDNA or gDNA that served as material.

The CDR3 contains 14 residues. V lost 2 bases to trimming and J lost 6 bases, with 8 bases between them. Germline V gene data show CDR1 as SGHAT and CDR2 as FQNNGV. In the authors' methods: Estimates of nucleated cell counts were drawn from the amplification of reference gene primers. Only in-frame clones appear in the TCRdb table, and some are missing; sequencing was by immunoSEQ multiplex PCR. V and J calls and clone size follow that table, whereas D and trimming were derived from the DNA. This table holds about 36,000 clones, about 74% found once. V and J are TRBV11-2 and TRBJ1-6; no firm D call. The sequence derives from a man aged 55 to 69 with active COVID-19. The sample was peripheral blood. The CDR3 sequence: CASSLLASNSPLHF. The CDR3 DNA sequence: TGTGCCAGCAGCTTACTCGCGAGTAATTCACCCCTCCACTTT.